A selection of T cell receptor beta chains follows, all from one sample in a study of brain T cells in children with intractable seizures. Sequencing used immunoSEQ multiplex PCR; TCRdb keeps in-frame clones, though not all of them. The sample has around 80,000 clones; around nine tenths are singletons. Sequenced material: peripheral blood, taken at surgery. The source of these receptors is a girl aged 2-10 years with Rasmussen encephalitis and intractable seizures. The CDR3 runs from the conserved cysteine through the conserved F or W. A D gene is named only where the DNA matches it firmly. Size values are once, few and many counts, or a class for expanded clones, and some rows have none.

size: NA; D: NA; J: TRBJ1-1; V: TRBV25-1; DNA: TGTGCCAGCAGCAGCTTACAGGTAAGGCGGAAGGCTGAAGCTTTCTTT; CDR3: CASSSLQVRRKAEAFF
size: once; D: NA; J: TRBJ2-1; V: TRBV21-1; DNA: TGTGCCAGCAGCAAAAGTGGGTCGGGACAGGTATCAAATGAGCAGTTCTTC; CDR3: CASSKSGSGQVSNEQFF
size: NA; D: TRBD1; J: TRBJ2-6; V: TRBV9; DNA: TGTGCCAGCAGCGTATTCGGGACAGGGGGTGCTGGGGCCAACGTCCTGACTTTC; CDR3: CASSVFGTGGAGANVLTF
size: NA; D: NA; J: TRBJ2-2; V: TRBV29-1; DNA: TGCAGCGTTGACCAATACACCGGGGAGCTGTTTTTT; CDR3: CSVDQYTGELFF
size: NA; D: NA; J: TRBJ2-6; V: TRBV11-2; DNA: TGTGCCAGCAGCTTTGGGTACAGGTTAGACTCTGGGGCCAACGTCCTGACTTTC; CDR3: CASSFGYRLDSGANVLTF
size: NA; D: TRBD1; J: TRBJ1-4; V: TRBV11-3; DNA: TGTGCCAGCAGCGGAAGACAGGGTTATGAAAAACTGTTTTTT; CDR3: CASSGRQGYEKLFF
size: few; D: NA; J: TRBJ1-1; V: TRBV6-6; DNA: TGTGCCAGCAGTCGGAAGGGGACTGAAGCTTTCTTT; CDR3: CASSRKGTEAFF
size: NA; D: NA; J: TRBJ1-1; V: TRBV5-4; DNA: TGTGCCAGCAGCTTGGAACTTGTGGGGACTGAAGCTTTCTTT; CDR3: CASSLELVGTEAFF
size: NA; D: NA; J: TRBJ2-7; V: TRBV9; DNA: TGTGCCAGCAGCCAGGGGCGTACCTACGAGCAGTACTTC; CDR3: CASSQGRTYEQYF
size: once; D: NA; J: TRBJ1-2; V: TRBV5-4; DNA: TGTGCCAGCAGCTTGGATGGGGTGGGGGGCCGATATGGCTACACCTTC; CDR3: CASSLDGVGGRYGYTF
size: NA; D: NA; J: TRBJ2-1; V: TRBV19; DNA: TGTGCCAGTAGGCCACCGGGACAAAGAAATGAGCAGTTCTTC; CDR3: CASRPPGQRNEQFF
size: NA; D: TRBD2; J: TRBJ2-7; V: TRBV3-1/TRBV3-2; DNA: TGTGCCAGCAGCCCAAGATCGACTAGCGGGAGGATAGGCGAGCAGTACTTC; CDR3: CASSPRSTSGRIGEQYF
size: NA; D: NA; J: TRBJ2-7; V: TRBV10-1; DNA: TGCGCCAGCAGTGGGACTTCGTTAGAGCAGTACTTC; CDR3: CASSGTSLEQYF
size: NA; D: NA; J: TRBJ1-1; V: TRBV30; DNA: TGTGCCTGGAGTGTACGGGGGGCAGGGAACACTGAAGCTTTCTTT; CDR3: CAWSVRGAGNTEAFF
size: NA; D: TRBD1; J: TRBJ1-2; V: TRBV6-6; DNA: TGTGCCAGCAGTAGTTGGGACAGCTTGGACTATGGCTACACCTTC; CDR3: CASSSWDSLDYGYTF
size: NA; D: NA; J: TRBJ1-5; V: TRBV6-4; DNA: TGTGCCACCACACTCCGAAATTATCGGAATCAGCCCCAGCATTTT; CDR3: CATTLRNYRNQPQHF
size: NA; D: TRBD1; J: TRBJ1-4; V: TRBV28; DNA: TGTGCCAGCAGGGGGACAGGTGGAGAAAAACTGTTTTTT; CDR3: CASRGTGGEKLFF
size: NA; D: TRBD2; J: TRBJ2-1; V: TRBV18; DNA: TGTGCCAGCTCACCCACCCTAGCGGGAGGGTACAATGAGCAGTTCTTC; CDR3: CASSPTLAGGYNEQFF
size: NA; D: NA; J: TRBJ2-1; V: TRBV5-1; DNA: TGCGCCAGCAGCTCGTCACAGGGAATAAATGAGCAGTTCTTC; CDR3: CASSSSQGINEQFF
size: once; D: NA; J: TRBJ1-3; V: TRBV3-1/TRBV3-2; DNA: TGTGCCAGCAGCCAAGTGGGGGTAATCGACGCTGGAAACACCATATATTTT; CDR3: CASSQVGVIDAGNTIYF
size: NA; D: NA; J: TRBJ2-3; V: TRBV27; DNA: TGTGCCAGCAGTTTAGGTAGAGGGATCTTGACAGATACGCAGTATTTT; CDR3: CASSLGRGILTDTQYF
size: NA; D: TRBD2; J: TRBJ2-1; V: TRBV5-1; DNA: TGCGCCAGCAGCCCCCGAGGTAGCGGGAGCAATGAGCAGTTCTTC; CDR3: CASSPRGSGSNEQFF
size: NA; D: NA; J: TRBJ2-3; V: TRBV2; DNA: TGTGCCAGCAATCGGCCGAACACAGATACGCAGTATTTT; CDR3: CASNRPNTDTQYF
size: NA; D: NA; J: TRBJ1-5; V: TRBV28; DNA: TGTGCCAGCAGTTGGGGTCAGCCCCAGCATTTT; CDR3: CASSWGQPQHF
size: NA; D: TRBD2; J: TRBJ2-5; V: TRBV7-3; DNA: TGTGCCAGCAGCTCTAGCGGGTGGGAGGGAGAGACCCAGTACTTC; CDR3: CASSSSGWEGETQYF
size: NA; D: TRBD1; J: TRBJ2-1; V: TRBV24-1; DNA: TGTGCCACCAGGGGGACAGGGGGCTTCAATGAGCAGTTCTTC; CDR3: CATRGTGGFNEQFF
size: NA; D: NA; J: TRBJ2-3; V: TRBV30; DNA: TGTGCCTGGAGTAGCCAGGCGGGCACAGATACGCAGTATTTT; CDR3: CAWSSQAGTDTQYF
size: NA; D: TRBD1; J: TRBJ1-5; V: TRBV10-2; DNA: TGCGCCAGCAGGGACAGGGGCTTGAATCAGCCCCAGCATTTT; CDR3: CASRDRGLNQPQHF
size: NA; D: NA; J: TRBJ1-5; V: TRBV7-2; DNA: TGTGCCAGCAGCCCGCGGGGGGGATCAAGGGAGCCCCAGCATTTT; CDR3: CASSPRGGSREPQHF
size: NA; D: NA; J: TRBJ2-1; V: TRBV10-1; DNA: TGCGCCAGCAGTGATGGACAGGGACTATTTTATGGTGAGCAGTTCTTC; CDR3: CASSDGQGLFYGEQFF
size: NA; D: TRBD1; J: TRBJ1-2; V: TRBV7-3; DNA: TGTGCCAGCAGCTCCCGACAGGGGGATGGCTACACCTTC; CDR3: CASSSRQGDGYTF
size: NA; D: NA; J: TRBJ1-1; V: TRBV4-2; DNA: TGTGCCAGCAGCCAAGATTGGACGAGGACGGCCTTGTCCGCTGAAGCTTTCTTT; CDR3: CASSQDWTRTALSAEAFF
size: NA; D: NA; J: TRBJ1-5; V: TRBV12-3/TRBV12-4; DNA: TGTGCCAGCAGTTCATCCCATCAGCCCCAGCATTTT; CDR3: CASSSSHQPQHF
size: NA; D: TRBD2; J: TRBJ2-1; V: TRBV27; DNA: TGTGCCAGCAGTTATCCGGGACTAGCGGCCAATGAGCAGTTCTTC; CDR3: CASSYPGLAANEQFF
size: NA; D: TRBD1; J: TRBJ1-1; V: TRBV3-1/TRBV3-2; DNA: TGTGCCAGCAGCCGCTGGGACAGAGAGAACACTGAAGCTTTCTTT; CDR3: CASSRWDRENTEAFF
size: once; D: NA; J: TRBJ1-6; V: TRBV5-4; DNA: TGTGCCAGCAGCCGACGACCCACCCCTATAGAGGCACCCCTCCACTTT; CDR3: CASSRRPTPIEAPLHF
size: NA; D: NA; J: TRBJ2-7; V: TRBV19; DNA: TGTGCCAGTAGCGGGTGGGGCCGGGAAACCTACGAGCAGTACTTC; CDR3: CASSGWGRETYEQYF
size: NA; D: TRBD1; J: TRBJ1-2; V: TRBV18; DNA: TGTGCCAGCTCCCCGACAGGGGCGGACGACTATGGCTACACCTTC; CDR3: CASSPTGADDYGYTF
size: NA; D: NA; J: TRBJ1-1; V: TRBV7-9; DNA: TGTGCCAGCAGCCTCGGGGGGGCGAACACTGAAGCTTTCTTT; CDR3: CASSLGGANTEAFF
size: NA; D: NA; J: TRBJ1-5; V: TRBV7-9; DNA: TGTGCCAGCAGCTTGGACAGTCTCAATCAGCCCCAGCATTTT; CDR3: CASSLDSLNQPQHF
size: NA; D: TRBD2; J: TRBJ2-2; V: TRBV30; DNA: TGTGCCTGGAAAAACGGGGGGAGCACCGGGGAGCTGTTTTTT; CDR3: CAWKNGGSTGELFF
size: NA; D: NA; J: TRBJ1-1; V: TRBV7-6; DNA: TGTGCCAGCAGCTTAGGGGATCAGGGGCCGGGCACTGAAGCTTTCTTT; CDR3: CASSLGDQGPGTEAFF
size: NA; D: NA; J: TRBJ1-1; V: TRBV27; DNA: TGTGCCAGCAGTTTACGACAGAACACTGAAGCTTTCTTT; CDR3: CASSLRQNTEAFF
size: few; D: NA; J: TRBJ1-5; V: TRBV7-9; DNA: TGTGCCAGCAGCTTAGGTAATCAGCCCCAGCATTTT; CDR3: CASSLGNQPQHF
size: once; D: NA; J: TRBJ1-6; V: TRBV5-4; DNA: TGTGCCAGCAGCGCCCGGGTCCCACCCAATTCACCCCTCCACTTT; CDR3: CASSARVPPNSPLHF
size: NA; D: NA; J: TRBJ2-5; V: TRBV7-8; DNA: TGTGCCAGCAGCCCGAGGGGCACTGGGACCCAGTACTTC; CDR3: CASSPRGTGTQYF
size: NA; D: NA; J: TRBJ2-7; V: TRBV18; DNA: TGTGCCAGCTCTCTCGATGGACTAAACTACGAGCAGTACTTC; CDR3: CASSLDGLNYEQYF
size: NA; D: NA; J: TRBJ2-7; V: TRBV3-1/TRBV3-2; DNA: TGTGCCAGCAGCCAAGCCGGGGGTTCTAACGAGCAGTACTTC; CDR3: CASSQAGGSNEQYF
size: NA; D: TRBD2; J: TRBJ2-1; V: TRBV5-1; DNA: TGCGCCAGCAGCTTCGAGACTAGCGGTTTCAATGAGCAGTTCTTC; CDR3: CASSFETSGFNEQFF
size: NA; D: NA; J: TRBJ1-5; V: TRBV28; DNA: TGTGCCAGCAGGGAGGGTCGCAGGGGAGGCGGTCAGCCCCAGCATTTT; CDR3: CASREGRRGGGQPQHF
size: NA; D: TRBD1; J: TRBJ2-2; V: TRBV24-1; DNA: TGTGCCACCAGTGATTTTAGGGACAGGGCCGGCGGGGAGCTGTTTTTT; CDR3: CATSDFRDRAGGELFF
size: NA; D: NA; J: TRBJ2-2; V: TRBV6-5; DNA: TGTGCCAGCAGTTACTACCTCAGGGGAGCCGGGGAGCTGTTTTTT; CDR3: CASSYYLRGAGELFF
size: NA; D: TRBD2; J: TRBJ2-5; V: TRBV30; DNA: TGTGCCTGGTCTACGGGGGGGGAGACCCAGTACTTC; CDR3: CAWSTGGETQYF
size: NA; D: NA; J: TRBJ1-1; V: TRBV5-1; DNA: TGCGCCAGCAGCTTCGAGGGGAGGATGAACACTGAAGCTTTCTTT; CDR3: CASSFEGRMNTEAFF
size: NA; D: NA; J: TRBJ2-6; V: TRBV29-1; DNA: TGCAGCGTTCACGCGGACTCTGGGGCCAACGTCCTGACTTTC; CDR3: CSVHADSGANVLTF
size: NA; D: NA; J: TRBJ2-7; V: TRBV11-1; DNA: TGTGCCAGCAGCTTCACAGGGAATGAGCAGTACTTC; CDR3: CASSFTGNEQYF
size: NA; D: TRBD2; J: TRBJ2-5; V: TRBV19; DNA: TGTGCCAGTAGTATTAGGAGCGGGGGCCGACATGGGGAGACCCAGTACTTC; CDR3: CASSIRSGGRHGETQYF
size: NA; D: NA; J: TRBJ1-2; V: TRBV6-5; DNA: TGTGCCAGCGGTCCGGGGTCGATTGGCTACACCTTC; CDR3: CASGPGSIGYTF
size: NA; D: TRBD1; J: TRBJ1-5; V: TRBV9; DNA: TGTGCCAGCAGTTCCGGGACAGGGGGCCAGCCCCAGCATTTT; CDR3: CASSSGTGGQPQHF
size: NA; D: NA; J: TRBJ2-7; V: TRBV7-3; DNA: TGTGCCAGCAGCTTAATGGAGGGAAGCGAGCAGTACTTC; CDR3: CASSLMEGSEQYF